This paragraph reports one T cell receptor (beta chain). Its target is not known. CDR3 length: 15 residues. CDR1 and CDR2 from the germline V gene are LNHDA and SQIVND (reference sequence). V lost 3 bases and J lost 3, with 12 bases in between. TCRdb processed the 5' RACE reads anew with MiXCR; each CDR3 protein has one entry. This sample has about 220,000 distinct CDR3 sequences, with about 11% found just once. The data were obtained in a study of CD8 T cells in ankylosing spondylitis. Findings and limits, study-wide: Seven to nine highly homologous variants made up a TCR beta motif, and this motif appeared characteristic of ankylosing spondylitis blood. Disease-linked clones displayed a CD8+ phenotype and appeared relatively rarely in peripheral blood.

Sequencing was performed on blood, either unsorted or a sorted T cell fraction (not recorded which). The V call is TRBV19, the J call TRBJ2-1; D might be TRBD1 (5 bases). This TCR derives from a male donor with ankylosing spondylitis or in good health (not recorded which). The CDR3: CASSIGQGGYNEQFF. Here the CDR3 DNA reads TGTGCCAGTAGTATTGGTCAGGGTGGCTACAATGAGCAGTTCTTC. The variable domain in full, with the rest retrieved from reference TRBV19 and TRBJ2-1, is DGGITQSPKYLFRKEGQNVTLSCEQNLNHDAMYWYRQDPGQGLRLIYYSQIVNDFQKGDIAEGYSVSREKKESFPLTVTSAQKNPTAFYLCASSIGQGGYNEQFFGPGTRLTVL.